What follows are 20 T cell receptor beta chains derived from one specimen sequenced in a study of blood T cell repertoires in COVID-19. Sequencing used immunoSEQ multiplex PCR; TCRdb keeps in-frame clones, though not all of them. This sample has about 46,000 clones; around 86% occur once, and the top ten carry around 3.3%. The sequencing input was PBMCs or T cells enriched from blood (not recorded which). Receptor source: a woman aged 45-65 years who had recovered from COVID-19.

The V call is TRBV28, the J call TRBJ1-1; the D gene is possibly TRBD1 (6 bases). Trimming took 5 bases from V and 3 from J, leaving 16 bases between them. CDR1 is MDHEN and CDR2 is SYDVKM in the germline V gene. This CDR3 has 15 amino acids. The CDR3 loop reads CASSLVGAGHTEAFF. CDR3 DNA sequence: TGTGCCAGCAGTCTCGTGGGGGCCGGACACACTGAAGCTTTCTTT.

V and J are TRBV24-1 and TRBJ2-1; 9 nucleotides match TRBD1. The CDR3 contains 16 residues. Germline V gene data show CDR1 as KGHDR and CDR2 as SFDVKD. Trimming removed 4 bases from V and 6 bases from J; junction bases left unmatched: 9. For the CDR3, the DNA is TGTGCCACCAGTGACCGGAACAGGGGGCAGAGCAATGAGCAGTTCTTC. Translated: CATSDRNRGQSNEQFF.

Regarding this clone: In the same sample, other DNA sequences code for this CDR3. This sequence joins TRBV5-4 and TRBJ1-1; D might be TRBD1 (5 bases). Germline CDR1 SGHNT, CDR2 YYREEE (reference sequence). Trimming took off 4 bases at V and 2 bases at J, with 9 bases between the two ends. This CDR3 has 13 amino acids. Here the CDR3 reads CASSLTANTEAFF. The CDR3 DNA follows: TGTGCCAGCAGCCTGACAGCCAACACTGAAGCTTTCTTT.

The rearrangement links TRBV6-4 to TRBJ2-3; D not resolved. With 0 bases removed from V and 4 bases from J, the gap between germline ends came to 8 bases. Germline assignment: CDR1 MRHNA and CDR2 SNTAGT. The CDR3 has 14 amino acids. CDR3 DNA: TGTGCCAGCAGTGACTCGCGGTCGTCAGATACGCAGTATTTT. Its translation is CASSDSRSSDTQYF.

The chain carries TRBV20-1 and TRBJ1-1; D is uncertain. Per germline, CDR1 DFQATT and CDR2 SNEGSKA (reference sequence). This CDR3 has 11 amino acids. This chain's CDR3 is CRARRNTEAFF. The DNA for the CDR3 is TGCAGGGCACGGAGGAACACTGAAGCTTTCTTT.

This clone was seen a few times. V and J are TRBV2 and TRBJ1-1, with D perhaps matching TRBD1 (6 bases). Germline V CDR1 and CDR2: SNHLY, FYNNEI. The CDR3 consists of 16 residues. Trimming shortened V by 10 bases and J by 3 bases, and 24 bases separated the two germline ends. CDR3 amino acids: CATTFSGVNGDTEAFF. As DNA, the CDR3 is TGTGCCACTACATTCTCAGGGGTGAACGGGGACACTGAAGCTTTCTTT. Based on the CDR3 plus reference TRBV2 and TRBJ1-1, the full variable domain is EPEVTQTPSHQVTQMGQEVILRCVPISNHLYFYWYRQILGQKVEFLVSFYNNEISEKSEIFDDQFSVERPDGSNFTLKIRSTKLEDSAMYFCATTFSGVNGDTEAFFGQGTRLTVV.

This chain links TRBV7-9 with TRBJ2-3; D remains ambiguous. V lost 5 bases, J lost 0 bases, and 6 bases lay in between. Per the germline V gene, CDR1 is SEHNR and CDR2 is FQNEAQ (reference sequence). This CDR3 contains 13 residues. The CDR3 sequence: CASSSYSTDTQYF. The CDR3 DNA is TGTGCCAGCAGCAGCTACAGCACAGATACGCAGTATTTT.

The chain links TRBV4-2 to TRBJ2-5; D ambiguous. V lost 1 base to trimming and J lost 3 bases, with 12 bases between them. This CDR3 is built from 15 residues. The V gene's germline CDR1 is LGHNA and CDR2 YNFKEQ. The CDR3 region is CASSQGMAGKETQYF. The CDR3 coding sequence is TGTGCCAGCAGCCAAGGGATGGCAGGAAAAGAGACCCAGTACTTC.

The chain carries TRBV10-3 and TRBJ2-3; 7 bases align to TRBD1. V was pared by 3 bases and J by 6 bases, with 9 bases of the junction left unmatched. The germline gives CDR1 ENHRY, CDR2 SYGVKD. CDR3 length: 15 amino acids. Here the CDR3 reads CAISEGGWLRDTQYF. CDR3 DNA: TGTGCCATCAGTGAAGGGGGCTGGCTTAGGGATACGCAGTATTTT.

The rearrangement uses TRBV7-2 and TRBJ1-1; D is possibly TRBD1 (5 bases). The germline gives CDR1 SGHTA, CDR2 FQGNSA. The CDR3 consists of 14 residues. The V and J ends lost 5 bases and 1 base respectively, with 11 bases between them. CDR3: CASSPGGANTEAFF. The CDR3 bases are TGTGCCAGCAGCCCGGGCGGGGCGAACACTGAAGCTTTCTTT.

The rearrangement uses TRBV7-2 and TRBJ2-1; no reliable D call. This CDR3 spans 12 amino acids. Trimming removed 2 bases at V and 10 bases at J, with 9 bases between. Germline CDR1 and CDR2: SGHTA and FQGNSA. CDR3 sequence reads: CASSLKLQEQFF. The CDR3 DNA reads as TGTGCCAGCAGCTTAAAGCTGCAAGAGCAGTTCTTC.

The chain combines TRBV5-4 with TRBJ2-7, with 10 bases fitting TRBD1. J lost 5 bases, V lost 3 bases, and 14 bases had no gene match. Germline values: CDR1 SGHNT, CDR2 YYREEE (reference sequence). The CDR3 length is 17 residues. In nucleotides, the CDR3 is TGTGCCAGCAGCTCCTTGACACCGGGACAGGGGAGACACGAGCAGTACTTC. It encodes CASSSLTPGQGRHEQYF.

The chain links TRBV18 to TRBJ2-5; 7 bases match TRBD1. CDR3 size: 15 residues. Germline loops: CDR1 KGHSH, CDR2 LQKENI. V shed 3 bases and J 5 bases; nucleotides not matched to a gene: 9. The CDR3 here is CASSPNTGAGETQYF. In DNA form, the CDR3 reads TGTGCCAGCTCACCTAATACAGGGGCCGGCGAGACCCAGTACTTC.

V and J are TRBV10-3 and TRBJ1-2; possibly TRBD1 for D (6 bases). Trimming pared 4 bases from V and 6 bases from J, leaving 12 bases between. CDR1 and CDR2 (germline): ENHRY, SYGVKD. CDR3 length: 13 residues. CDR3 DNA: TGTGCCATCAGTGTGGCGGCAGGGGATGGCTACACCTTC. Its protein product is CAISVAAGDGYTF.

The DNA for the CDR3 is TGTGCCAGCAGCCTGGGGGGGCCTCGGAACACTGAAGCTTTCTTT. Its translation: CASSLGGPRNTEAFF. J is TRBJ1-1 and V is TRBV7-9, with D possibly TRBD1 on 6 matching bases. The V and J ends lost 5 bases and 1 base respectively, with 14 bases between them. Per the germline V gene, CDR1 is SEHNR and CDR2 is FQNEAQ (reference sequence). The CDR3 is made up of 15 amino acids.

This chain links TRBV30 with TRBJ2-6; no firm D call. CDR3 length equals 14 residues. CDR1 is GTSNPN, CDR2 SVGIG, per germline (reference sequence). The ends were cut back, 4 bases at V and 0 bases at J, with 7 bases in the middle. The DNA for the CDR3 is TGTGCCTGGACGACAACCTCTGGGGCCAACGTCCTGACTTTC. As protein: CAWTTTSGANVLTF.

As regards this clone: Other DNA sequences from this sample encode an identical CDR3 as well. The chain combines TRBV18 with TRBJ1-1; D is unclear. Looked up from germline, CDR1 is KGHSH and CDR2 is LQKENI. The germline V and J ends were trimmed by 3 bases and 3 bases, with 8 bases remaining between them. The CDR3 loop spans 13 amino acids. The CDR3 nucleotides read TGTGCCAGCTCACCGATTACAGACACTGAAGCTTTCTTT. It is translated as CASSPITDTEAFF.

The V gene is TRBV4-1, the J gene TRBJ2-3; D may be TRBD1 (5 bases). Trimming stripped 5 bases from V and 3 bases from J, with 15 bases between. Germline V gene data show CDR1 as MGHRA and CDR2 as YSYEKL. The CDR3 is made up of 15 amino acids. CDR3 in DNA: TGCGCCAGCAGCTACAGGTTTGTGGGTACAGATACGCAGTATTTT. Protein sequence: CASSYRFVGTDTQYF.

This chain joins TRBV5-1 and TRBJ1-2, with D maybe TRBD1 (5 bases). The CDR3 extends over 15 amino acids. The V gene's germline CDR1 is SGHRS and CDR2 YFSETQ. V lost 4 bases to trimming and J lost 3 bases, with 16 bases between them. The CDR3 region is CASSLLAGSDYGYTF. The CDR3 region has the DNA TGCGCCAGCAGCCTCTTGGCAGGGTCCGACTATGGCTACACCTTC.

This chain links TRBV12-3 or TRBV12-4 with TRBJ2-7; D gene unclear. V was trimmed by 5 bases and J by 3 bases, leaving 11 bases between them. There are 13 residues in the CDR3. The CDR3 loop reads CASSEGAYYEQYF. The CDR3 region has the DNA TGTGCCAGCAGTGAAGGAGCATACTACGAGCAGTACTTC.